Following are 12 T cell receptor beta chains from one sample sequenced in a study of technical replicates of blood from a few donors listed by TCRdb under 2017. The receptor library was made with the immunoSEQ multiplex PCR assay. Sourced from immuneACCESS, this table was stored by TCRdb with only in-frame sequences that have V and J called. A share of the clones is absent; for the studies checked, an unresolved V gene accounts for under half, and the remainder has no known explanation. The sample table records thousands of clones; about nine tenths of these occur just once. 9.5% to 13% of the sample lies in the top ten. Sequencing was done on a sample of PBMCs. The source of these receptors is a human donor in good health.

The chain has TRBV11-3 and TRBJ1-1; no clear D. Looked up from germline, CDR1 is SGHNT and CDR2 is YENEEA. The CDR3 has 13 residues. V was cut by 3 bases and J by 1 base, with 6 bases left in between. CDR3: CASSFTRNTEAFF. The CDR3 DNA follows: TGTGCCAGCAGCTTCACGAGGAACACTGAAGCTTTCTTT.

The J gene is TRBJ1-5, the V gene TRBV5-1; 9 bases match TRBD1. The germline V gene has CDR1 SGHRS and CDR2 YFSETQ. The CDR3 is made up of 15 amino acids. V trimming: 4 bases; J trimming: 3 bases; junction bases outside the gene matches: 5. The CDR3 DNA reads TGCGCCAGCAGCGTGGGACAGGGTCCCAATCAGCCCCAGCATTTT. Translated: CASSVGQGPNQPQHF.

V and J are TRBV11-2 and TRBJ1-5; 7 bases agree with TRBD1. The V gene's germline CDR1 is SGHAT and CDR2 FQNNGV. The CDR3 sequence is 14 residues long. The V segment lost 1 base and the J segment 6 bases; nucleotides outside the gene matches: 3. The CDR3 spells CASSLGTGGQPQHF. The CDR3 DNA follows: TGTGCCAGCAGCTTAGGGACAGGCGGTCAGCCCCAGCATTTT.

This chain links TRBV4-1 with TRBJ2-7; D is possibly TRBD1 (5 bases). This CDR3 has 14 residues. Germline V gene lookup returns CDR1 MGHRA and CDR2 YSYEKL. The germline V and J ends were trimmed by 8 bases and 7 bases, with 21 bases remaining between them. The CDR3 spells CASSPQGSGYEQYF. The CDR3 DNA follows: TGCGCCAGCTCGCCGCAGGGTTCAGGATATGAGCAGTACTTC.

The gene calls are TRBV18 and TRBJ2-7; TRBD2 might be the D (5 bases). CDR1 KGHSH and CDR2 LQKENI come from the germline V gene. Trimming pared 6 bases from V and 2 bases from J, leaving 17 bases between. This CDR3 has 15 residues. In DNA, the CDR3 is TGTGCCAGCTCCCACTCCGAGGGCCAGACCTACGAGCAGTACTTC. This sequence encodes CASSHSEGQTYEQYF.

This clone was seen just once. The chain joins TRBV6-6 to TRBJ2-7; TRBD1 agrees at 7 bases. This CDR3 is 14 amino acids long. V shed 6 bases, J shed 5 bases, and the junction held 10 bases outside the gene matches. Germline lookup yields CDR1 MNHNY and CDR2 SVGAGI (reference sequence). CDR3 residues: CASSRTGIHDEQYF. CDR3 DNA: TGTGCCAGCAGCCGGACAGGAATCCACGACGAGCAGTACTTC.

This clone has only a few counts. The chain couples TRBV2 to TRBJ1-1; the match to TRBD1 covers 7 bases. V shed 11 bases, J shed 10 bases, and the junction held 10 bases outside the gene matches. CDR3 length equals 11 residues. Per the germline V gene, CDR1 is SNHLY and CDR2 is FYNNEI. In DNA form, the CDR3 reads TGTGCCGCGAGGACAGGAGTCGGAGCTTTCTTT. It is translated as CAARTGVGAFF.

The chain uses TRBV5-6 and TRBJ2-3, with 9 bases that match TRBD2. V trimming: 3 bases; J trimming: 3 bases; junction bases outside the gene matches: 8. CDR3 length: 16 residues. The germline CDR1 and CDR2 sequences are SGHDT and YYEEEE. CDR3 sequence reads: CASSYIAGEGTDTQYF. The CDR3 DNA reads as TGTGCCAGCAGCTATATAGCGGGAGAGGGGACAGATACGCAGTATTTT.

V usage is TRBV5-1 and J usage is TRBJ2-1; 7 positions agree with TRBD1. The ends lost 0 bases at V and 7 bases at J; junction bases unmatched: 1. The CDR3 is 13 residues long. Germline V gene sequence: CDR1 SGHRS, CDR2 YFSETQ. CDR3 sequence reads: CASSLAQGNEQFF. CDR3 sequence (DNA): TGCGCCAGCAGCTTGGCACAGGGGAATGAGCAGTTCTTC.

V and J are TRBV6-5 and TRBJ2-6, with D maybe TRBD2 (5 bases). V shed 6 bases and J shed 4 bases, with 13 bases lying between them. The germline V gene has CDR1 MNHEY and CDR2 SVGAGI. The CDR3 loop spans 15 amino acids. The CDR3 loop is CASSLGWEGANVLTF. The CDR3 bases are TGTGCCAGCAGCCTGGGGTGGGAGGGGGCCAACGTCCTGACTTTC.

This sequence joins TRBV5-4 and TRBJ2-5, with TRBD1 identical over 7 bases. CDR1 is SGHNT and CDR2 is YYREEE in the germline V gene (reference sequence). This CDR3 has 14 amino acids. V dropped 4 bases and J dropped 4; count of bases not matched to a gene: 7. DNA of the CDR3: TGTGCCAGCAGCGAGGGGACAGTGGCAGAGACCCAGTACTTC. Its protein is CASSEGTVAETQYF.

The V and J genes are TRBV5-6 and TRBJ1-2, with D possibly matching TRBD1 (5 bases). CDR1 and CDR2 from the germline V gene are SGHDT and YYEEEE. V was cut by 0 bases and J by 2 bases, with 8 bases left in between. This CDR3 comprises 14 residues. As DNA, the CDR3 is TGTGCCAGCAGCTTGGTGCAGGGAAACTATGGCTACACCTTC. This codes for CASSLVQGNYGYTF. The variable domain in full, with the rest retrieved from reference TRBV5-6 and TRBJ1-2, is DAGVTQSPTHLIKTRGQQVTLRCSPKSGHDTVSWYQQALGQGPQFIFQYYEEEERQRGNFPDRFSGHQFPNYSSELNVNALLLGDSALYLCASSLVQGNYGYTFGSGTRLTVV.